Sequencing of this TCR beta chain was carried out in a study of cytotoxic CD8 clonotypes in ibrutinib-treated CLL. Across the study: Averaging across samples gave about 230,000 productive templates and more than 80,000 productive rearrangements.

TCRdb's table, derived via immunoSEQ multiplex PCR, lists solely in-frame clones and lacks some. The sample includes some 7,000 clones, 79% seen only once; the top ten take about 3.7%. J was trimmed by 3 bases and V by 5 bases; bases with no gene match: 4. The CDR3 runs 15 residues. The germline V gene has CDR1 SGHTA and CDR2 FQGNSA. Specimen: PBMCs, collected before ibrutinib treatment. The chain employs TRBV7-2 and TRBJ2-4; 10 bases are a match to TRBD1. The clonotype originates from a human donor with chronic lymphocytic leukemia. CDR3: CASSPGQGSKNIQYF. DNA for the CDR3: TGTGCCAGCAGCCCGGGACAGGGGAGCAAAAACATTCAGTACTTC.